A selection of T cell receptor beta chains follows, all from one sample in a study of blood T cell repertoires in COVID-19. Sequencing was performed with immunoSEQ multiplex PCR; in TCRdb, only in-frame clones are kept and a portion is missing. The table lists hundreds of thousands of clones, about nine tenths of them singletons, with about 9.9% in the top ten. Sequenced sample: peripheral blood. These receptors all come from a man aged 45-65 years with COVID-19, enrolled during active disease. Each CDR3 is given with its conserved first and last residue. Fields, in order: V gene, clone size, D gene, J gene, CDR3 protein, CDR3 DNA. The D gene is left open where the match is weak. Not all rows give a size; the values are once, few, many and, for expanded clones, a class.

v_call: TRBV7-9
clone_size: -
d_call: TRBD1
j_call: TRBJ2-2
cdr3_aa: CASSTGQGYTGELFF
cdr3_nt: TGTGCCAGCAGCACGGGACAGGGGTACACCGGGGAGCTGTTTTTT

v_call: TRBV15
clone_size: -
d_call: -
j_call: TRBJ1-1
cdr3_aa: CATSRELRGGRNTEAFF
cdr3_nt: TGTGCCACCAGCAGAGAGCTCAGAGGAGGGAGGAACACTGAAGCTTTCTTT

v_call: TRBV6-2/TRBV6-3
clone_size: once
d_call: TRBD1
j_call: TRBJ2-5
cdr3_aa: CASSAGTGGYQETQYF
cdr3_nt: TGTGCCAGCAGTGCCGGGACAGGGGGCTACCAAGAGACCCAGTACTTC

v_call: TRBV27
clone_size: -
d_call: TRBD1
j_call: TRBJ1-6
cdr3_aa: CASSLMGQTSYNSPLHF
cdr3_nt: TGTGCCAGCAGTTTAATGGGACAGACTTCATATAATTCACCCCTCCACTTT

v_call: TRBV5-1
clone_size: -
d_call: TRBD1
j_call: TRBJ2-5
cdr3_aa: CASSLEGTGKETQYF
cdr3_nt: TGCGCCAGCAGCTTGGAAGGGACAGGGAAAGAGACCCAGTACTTC

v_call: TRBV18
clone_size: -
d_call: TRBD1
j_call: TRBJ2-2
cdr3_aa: CASSPNEGTGNTGELFF
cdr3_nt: TGTGCCAGCTCACCCAACGAAGGGACAGGAAACACCGGGGAGCTGTTTTTT

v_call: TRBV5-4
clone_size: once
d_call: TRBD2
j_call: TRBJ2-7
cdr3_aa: CASSPGLAGGEQYF
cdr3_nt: TGTGCCAGCAGCCCGGGACTAGCGGGAGGCGAGCAGTACTTC

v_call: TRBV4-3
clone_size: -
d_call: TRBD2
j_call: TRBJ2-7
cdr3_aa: CASSQEARGAGEQYF
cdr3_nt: TGCGCCAGCAGCCAAGAAGCGCGGGGGGCTGGCGAGCAGTACTTC

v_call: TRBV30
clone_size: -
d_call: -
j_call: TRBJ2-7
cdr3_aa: CAWSVKGQGNYEQYF
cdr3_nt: TGTGCCTGGAGTGTGAAGGGACAAGGAAACTACGAGCAGTACTTC

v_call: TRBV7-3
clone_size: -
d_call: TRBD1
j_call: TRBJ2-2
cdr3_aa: CASSPTGGTGELFF
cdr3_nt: TGTGCCAGCAGCCCTACAGGGGGCACCGGGGAGCTGTTTTTT

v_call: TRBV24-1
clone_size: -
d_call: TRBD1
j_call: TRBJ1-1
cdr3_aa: CATSDHLTGENTEAFF
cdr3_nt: TGTGCCACCAGTGATCACTTGACAGGGGAAAACACTGAAGCTTTCTTT

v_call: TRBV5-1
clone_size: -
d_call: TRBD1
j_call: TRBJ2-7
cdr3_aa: CASSLGGRTGDFVYEQYF
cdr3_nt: TGCGCCAGCAGCTTGGGGGGCCGGACAGGGGACTTCGTGTACGAGCAGTACTTC

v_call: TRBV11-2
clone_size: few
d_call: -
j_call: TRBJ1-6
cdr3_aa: CASSRYDRHYNSPLHF
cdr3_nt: TGTGCCAGCAGCAGATACGACAGGCACTATAATTCACCCCTCCACTTT

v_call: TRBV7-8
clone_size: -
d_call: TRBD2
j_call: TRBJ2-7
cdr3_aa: CASSLIMTGLVASYEQYF
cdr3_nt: TGTGCCAGCAGCTTAATTATGACCGGACTAGTGGCCTCCTACGAGCAGTACTTC

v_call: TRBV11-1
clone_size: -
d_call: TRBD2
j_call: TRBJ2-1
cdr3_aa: CASSLELAGDRNEQFF
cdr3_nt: TGTGCCAGCAGCTTAGAGCTAGCGGGAGATAGGAATGAGCAGTTCTTC

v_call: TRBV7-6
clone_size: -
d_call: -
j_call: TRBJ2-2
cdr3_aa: CASRAGVFANTGELFF
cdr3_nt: TGTGCCAGCAGGGCAGGGGTTTTCGCGAACACCGGGGAGCTGTTTTTT

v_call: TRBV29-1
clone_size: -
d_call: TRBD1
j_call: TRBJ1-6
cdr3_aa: CSVAGGGQGSPLHF
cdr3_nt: TGCAGCGTTGCAGGGGGCGGACAGGGTTCACCCCTCCACTTT

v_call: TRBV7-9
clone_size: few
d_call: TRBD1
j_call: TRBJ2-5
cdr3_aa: CASSWVGDRGRETQYF
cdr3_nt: TGTGCCAGCAGCTGGGTTGGGGACAGGGGGCGAGAGACCCAGTACTTC

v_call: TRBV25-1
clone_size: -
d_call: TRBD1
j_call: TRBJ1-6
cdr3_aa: CASSGYPGQGDSPLHF
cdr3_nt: TGTGCCAGCAGTGGGTACCCGGGACAGGGAGATTCACCCCTCCACTTT

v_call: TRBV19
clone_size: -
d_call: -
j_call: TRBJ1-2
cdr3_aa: CASSPEGVYGYTF
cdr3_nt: TGTGCCAGTAGCCCCGAGGGAGTATATGGCTACACCTTC

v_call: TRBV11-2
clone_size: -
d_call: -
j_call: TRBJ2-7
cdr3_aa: CASSYPGHVYEQYF
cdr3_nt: TGTGCCAGCAGCTACCCGGGACACGTCTACGAGCAGTACTTC

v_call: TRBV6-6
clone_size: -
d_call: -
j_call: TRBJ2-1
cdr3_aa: CATQPLPGQNEQFF
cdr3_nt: TGTGCCACCCAACCTCTACCTGGACAGAATGAGCAGTTCTTC

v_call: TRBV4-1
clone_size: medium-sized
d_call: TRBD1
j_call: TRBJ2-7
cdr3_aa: CASSHIKGTAYEQYF
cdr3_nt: TGCGCCAGCAGCCACATAAAGGGGACAGCCTACGAGCAGTACTTC

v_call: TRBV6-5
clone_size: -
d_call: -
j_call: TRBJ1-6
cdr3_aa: CASSYLGLADNSPLHF
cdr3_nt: TGTGCCAGCAGTTACCTGGGACTCGCCGACAATTCACCCCTCCACTTT

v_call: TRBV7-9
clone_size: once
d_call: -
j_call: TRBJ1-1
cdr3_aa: CASSRSGGWDTEAFF
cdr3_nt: TGTGCCAGCAGTCGTTCGGGGGGTTGGGACACTGAAGCTTTCTTT

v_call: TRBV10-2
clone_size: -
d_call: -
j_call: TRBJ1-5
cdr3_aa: CASSEIGGFSNQPQHF
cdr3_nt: TGCGCCAGCAGTGAGATAGGGGGTTTTAGCAATCAGCCCCAGCATTTT

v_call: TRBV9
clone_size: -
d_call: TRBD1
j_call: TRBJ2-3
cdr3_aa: CASSVVPTGGLGTDTQYF
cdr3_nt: TGTGCCAGCAGCGTAGTTCCAACAGGGGGCTTGGGCACAGATACGCAGTATTTT